The 24 T cell receptor beta chains reported below all come from one sample, sequenced in a study of memory CD4+ T cells and cytomegalovirus serostatus. Single viable CD3+CD4+CD8-CD45RO+ cells were sorted as the memory CD4+ T cells. The protocol was immunoSEQ multiplex PCR, while the TCRdb copy is restricted to in-frame clones and leaves out a portion. This table has around 49,000 clones, under 80% appearing once. Specimen: memory CD4+ T cells from blood. The receptors come from an adult in good health and CMV-seronegative.

The gene calls are TRBV19 and TRBJ2-1; D may be TRBD1 (6 bases). V was clipped by 10 bases and J by 0 bases, with 13 bases between them. Germline CDR1 and CDR2: LNHDA and SQIVND (reference sequence). This CDR3 region has 14 residues. The DNA for the CDR3 is TGTGCCACGAGAAACAGGGCCTCCTACAATGAGCAGTTCTTC. Amino acid sequence: CATRNRASYNEQFF. Drawing the rest from reference TRBV19 and TRBJ2-1, the complete variable domain is DGGITQSPKYLFRKEGQNVTLSCEQNLNHDAMYWYRQDPGQGLRLIYYSQIVNDFQKGDIAEGYSVSREKKESFPLTVTSAQKNPTAFYLCATRNRASYNEQFFGPGTRLTVL.

This clone turned up a few times. This sequence joins TRBV5-1 and TRBJ2-1, with 9 bases identical to TRBD1. Unmatched junction bases numbered 15, after V lost 2 bases and J lost 6 bases. The CDR3 runs to 18 residues. Germline CDR1 and CDR2: SGHRS and YFSETQ. The CDR3, as DNA: TGCGCCAGCAGCTTCCCGGGACAGGGTTTCGGTAGGAGCAATGAGCAGTTCTTC. Protein sequence: CASSFPGQGFGRSNEQFF.

This chain links TRBV9 with TRBJ1-2, with D unresolved. V was shortened by 0 bases and J by 8 bases, with 17 bases between the two germline ends. The CDR3 consists of 15 residues. Germline V gene data show CDR1 as SGDLS and CDR2 as YYNGEE. DNA of the CDR3: TGTGCCAGCAGCGTAGATGACATCAACACGGGAGGCTACACCTTC. This gives the protein CASSVDDINTGGYTF.

J is TRBJ2-3 and V is TRBV7-2; D is ambiguous. Trimming pared 5 bases from V and 4 bases from J, leaving 10 bases between. Germline V gene sequence: CDR1 SGHTA, CDR2 FQGNSA. CDR3 size: 13 residues. CDR3 sequence reads: CASSRFDADTQYF. The DNA of the CDR3 is TGTGCCAGCAGCCGATTTGATGCAGATACGCAGTATTTT.

The chain has TRBV27 and TRBJ1-4; 10 nucleotides agree with TRBD1. Trimming at V came to 3 bases and at J to 5 bases, leaving 9 bases not matched to a gene. Per germline, CDR1 MNHEY and CDR2 SMNVEV (reference sequence). This CDR3 spans 17 amino acids. The CDR3: CASSFFPPGQGNEKLFF. DNA for the CDR3: TGTGCCAGCAGTTTCTTTCCGCCGGGACAGGGGAATGAAAAACTGTTTTTT. The full variable domain, its missing parts supplied by reference TRBV27 and TRBJ1-4, is EAQVTQNPRYLITVTGKKLTVTCSQNMNHEYMSWYRQDPGLGLRQIYYSMNVEVTDKGDVPEGYKVSRKEKRNFPLILESPSPNQTSLYFCASSFFPPGQGNEKLFFGSGTQLSVL.

V usage is TRBV29-1 and J usage is TRBJ2-7; perhaps D is TRBD1 or TRBD2 (5 bases each). The germline V gene has CDR1 SQVTM and CDR2 ANQGSEA. The CDR3 is 13 amino acids. V was pared by 4 bases and J by 0 bases, with 10 bases between. The CDR3 spells CSVAEGSSYEQYF. CDR3 in DNA: TGCAGCGTTGCCGAGGGGTCCTCCTACGAGCAGTACTTC.

The chain uses TRBV9 and TRBJ2-7; D call uncertain. Germline-derived CDR1 and CDR2 are SGDLS and YYNGEE. Trimming stripped 1 base from V and 0 bases from J, with 8 bases between. CDR3 length equals 14 residues. CDR3 protein: CASSVSPDSYEQYF. CDR3 coding DNA: TGTGCCAGCAGCGTAAGCCCGGACTCCTACGAGCAGTACTTC.

The rearrangement joins TRBV11-2 to TRBJ2-1; 9 bases match TRBD2. Trimming at V came to 2 bases and at J to 3 bases, leaving 8 bases not matched to a gene. The CDR3 is made up of 17 amino acids. CDR1 is SGHAT and CDR2 is FQNNGV in the germline V gene. The CDR3 is CASSLLGGRGFYNEQFF. The CDR3 DNA follows: TGTGCCAGCAGCTTATTGGGCGGGAGGGGATTCTACAATGAGCAGTTCTTC.

V is TRBV11-3 and J is TRBJ2-2; D is unclear. Trimming cost V 5 bases and J 0 bases, with 4 bases left between them. The CDR3 has 13 amino acids. Germline lookup yields CDR1 SGHNT and CDR2 YENEEA. The CDR3 reads CASSSSNTGELFF. The DNA for the CDR3 is TGTGCCAGCAGCAGCTCGAACACCGGGGAGCTGTTTTTT.

This clone was picked up a small number of times. The V gene is TRBV6-1, the J gene TRBJ1-5, with 8 bases aligning to TRBD1. The CDR3 sequence is 14 residues long. Germline values: CDR1 MNHNS, CDR2 SASEGT. J was trimmed by 6 bases and V by 2 bases; bases with no gene match: 3. CDR3 bases: TGTGCCAGCAGTGAAAACACAGGGGGTCAGCCCCAGCATTTT. As protein: CASSENTGGQPQHF.

The chain combines TRBV14 with TRBJ2-6; tentative D call: TRBD1 (5 bases). Per germline, CDR1 SGHDN and CDR2 FVKESK. The CDR3 length is 16 residues. V lost 6 bases to trimming and J lost 4 bases, with 16 bases between them. The CDR3 DNA reads TGTGCCAGCAGTCGCGGAAGGGGTGCCGGGGCCAACGTCCTGACTTTC. Its translation: CASSRGRGAGANVLTF.

The chain employs TRBV6-5 and TRBJ2-2, with TRBD2 identical over 14 bases. The CDR3 consists of 14 residues. With 6 bases clipped from V and 10 bases from J, the junction kept 4 bases outside the gene matches. CDR1 is MNHEY and CDR2 is SVGAGI in the germline V gene. This CDR3 reads CASSPGLAGVELFF. CDR3 DNA: TGTGCCAGCAGCCCGGGACTAGCGGGAGTGGAGCTGTTTTTT.

The rearrangement uses TRBV6-5 and TRBJ2-5; D is unclear. Germline CDR1 MNHEY, CDR2 SVGAGI. With 2 bases removed from V and 5 bases from J, the gap between germline ends came to 12 bases. The CDR3 length is 14 residues. The CDR3, as DNA: TGTGCCAGCAGTTACGGGGTGGGCGGCGAGACCCAGTACTTC. It encodes CASSYGVGGETQYF.

The chain couples TRBV29-1 to TRBJ1-1, with D possibly matching TRBD1 (5 bases). The CDR3 totals 11 residues. Germline CDR1 and CDR2: SQVTM and ANQGSEA. V gave up 7 bases and J gave up 1 base, with 7 bases separating them. The CDR3 spells CSGGENTEAFF. CDR3 DNA sequence: TGCAGCGGGGGGGAGAACACTGAAGCTTTCTTT.

This clone was found a few times. This chain joins TRBV6-1 and TRBJ2-7; TRBD2 is a possible D gene (6 bases). Germline-derived CDR1 and CDR2 are MNHNS and SASEGT. This CDR3 spans 14 amino acids. V was trimmed by 2 bases and J by 3 bases, leaving 11 bases between them. The CDR3: CASSERLALYEQYF. The CDR3, as DNA: TGTGCCAGCAGTGAAAGGCTAGCGCTCTACGAGCAGTACTTC.

The CDR3 sequence: CASSHVRGGGEQYF. For the CDR3, the DNA is TGTGCCAGCAGCCACGTCAGGGGGGGTGGCGAGCAGTACTTC. The genes are TRBV5-4 and TRBJ2-7; D tentatively reads TRBD1 or TRBD2 (7 bases each). Germline values: CDR1 SGHNT, CDR2 YYREEE (reference sequence). With 4 bases removed from V and 6 bases from J, the gap between germline ends came to 17 bases. The CDR3 loop spans 14 amino acids.

The chain uses TRBV28 and TRBJ2-3; no definite D call. V gave up 5 bases and J gave up 2 bases, with 14 bases separating them. CDR1 and CDR2 (germline): MDHEN, SYDVKM. The CDR3 runs to 15 residues. The CDR3 coding sequence is TGTGCCAGCAGTGCACAGAGCAAATTCACAGATACGCAGTATTTT. This encodes CASSAQSKFTDTQYF. Full variable domain (remainder filled in from reference TRBV28 and TRBJ2-3): DVKVTQSSRYLVKRTGEKVFLECVQDMDHENMFWYRQDPGLGLRLIYFSYDVKMKEKGDIPEGYSVSREKKERFSLILESASTNQTSMYLCASSAQSKFTDTQYFGPGTRLTVL.

The V call is TRBV10-3, the J call TRBJ1-2; 8 nucleotides agree with TRBD1. The CDR3 runs to 15 residues. J was trimmed by 8 bases and V by 0 bases; bases with no gene match: 8. Germline V gene data show CDR1 as ENHRY and CDR2 as SYGVKD. The DNA for the CDR3 is TGTGCCATCAGTGAGTCGGTGGCAGGGGGCGGCGGCTACACCTTC. This translates into CAISESVAGGGGYTF.

The chain has TRBV7-3 and TRBJ2-3, with D tentatively TRBD2 (5 bases). The CDR3 covers 13 residues. Trimming pared 2 bases from V and 4 bases from J, leaving 7 bases between. From germline, CDR1 is SGHTA and CDR2 FQGTGA. The CDR3 nucleotides read TGTGCCAGCAGCTTAGGGCGGGCAGATACGCAGTATTTT. Encoded protein: CASSLGRADTQYF.

The genes are TRBV2 and TRBJ1-3; 7 bases are a match to TRBD1. CDR1 is SNHLY and CDR2 is FYNNEI in the germline V gene. The CDR3 runs to 14 residues. V lost 3 bases, J lost 4 bases, and 3 bases stayed unmatched. As DNA, the CDR3 is TGTGCCAGCAGTGACGCAGGGGGAGGAAACACCATATATTTT. This encodes CASSDAGGGNTIYF. The full variable domain, its missing parts supplied by reference TRBV2 and TRBJ1-3, is EPEVTQTPSHQVTQMGQEVILRCVPISNHLYFYWYRQILGQKVEFLVSFYNNEISEKSEIFDDQFSVERPDGSNFTLKIRSTKLEDSAMYFCASSDAGGGNTIYFGEGSWLTVV.

The rearrangement joins TRBV30 to TRBJ2-3; TRBD2 agrees at 8 bases. CDR1 is GTSNPN, CDR2 SVGIG, per germline (reference sequence). The CDR3 consists of 12 residues. V was pared by 2 bases and J by 8 bases, with 3 bases of the junction left unmatched. For the CDR3, the DNA is TGTGCCTGGAGTATCGCGGGAGGTACGCAGTATTTT. Translating gives CAWSIAGGTQYF. The full variable domain, in which reference TRBV30 and TRBJ2-3 provide the parts outside the CDR3, is SQTIHQWPATLVQPVGSPLSLECTVEGTSNPNLYWYRQAAGRGLQLLFYSVGIGQISSEVPQNLSASRPQDRQFILSSKKLLLSDSGFYLCAWSIAGGTQYFGPGTRLTVL.

The chain links TRBV28 to TRBJ2-7; D is perhaps TRBD1 (6 bases). Germline V lookup: CDR1 MDHEN, CDR2 SYDVKM. Trimming left V 5 bases short and J 0 bases short, with 14 bases between. This CDR3 contains 15 residues. The CDR3 is CASSPLGAPSYEQYF. CDR3 bases: TGTGCCAGCAGTCCTTTGGGGGCTCCCTCCTACGAGCAGTACTTC.

CDR3 sequence reads: CASSLWRPPTNEKLFF. CDR3 nucleotide sequence: TGTGCCAGCAGTTTATGGCGCCCCCCAACTAATGAAAAACTGTTTTTT. The chain combines TRBV28 with TRBJ1-4; D ambiguous. The CDR3 length is 16 residues. V shed 0 bases and J shed 0 bases, with 8 bases lying between them. Germline V gives CDR1 MDHEN, CDR2 SYDVKM.

V is TRBV7-2 and J is TRBJ2-1; 9 bases are a match to TRBD2. The length of the CDR3 is 16 residues. V shed 5 bases, J shed 6 bases, and the junction held 11 bases outside the gene matches. Germline V lookup: CDR1 SGHTA, CDR2 FQGNSA. CDR3 nucleotide sequence: TGTGCCAGCAGCCCAACATCAGCGGGAGGAACCAATGAGCAGTTCTTC. Its translation: CASSPTSAGGTNEQFF.